The 24 T cell receptor beta chains below were found in one sample sequenced in a study of blood T cell repertoires in COVID-19. Profiling relied on immunoSEQ multiplex PCR, and the TCRdb table lists in-frame clones only, not all of them. The data hold 140,000 or so clones, with about 86% observed a single time. The sequenced material came from PBMCs or T cells enriched from blood (not recorded which). Receptor source: a man aged 50 or older who had recovered from COVID-19.

The chain is built from TRBV5-4 and TRBJ2-5; 10 bases are a match to TRBD1. This CDR3 contains 16 residues. Germline V lookup: CDR1 SGHNT, CDR2 YYREEE (reference sequence). Unmatched junction bases numbered 4, after V lost 2 bases and J lost 0 bases. The CDR3 nucleotides are TGTGCCAGCAGCTTCCCGGGACAGGGGTACCAAGAGACCCAGTACTTC. It is translated as CASSFPGQGYQETQYF.

This sequence joins TRBV5-1 and TRBJ2-1; 7 nucleotides align to TRBD2. The CDR3 runs 15 residues. J lost 7 bases, V lost 3 bases, and 10 bases had no gene match. Germline loops: CDR1 SGHRS, CDR2 YFSETQ. The DNA for the CDR3 is TGCGCCAGCAGCTGGGCCAGCGGGGAAGGGAATGAGCAGTTCTTC. As protein: CASSWASGEGNEQFF.

This chain connects TRBV7-9 to TRBJ1-1; 10 bases match TRBD1. The germline CDR1 and CDR2 sequences are SEHNR and FQNEAQ (reference sequence). V gave up 3 bases and J gave up 0 bases; unmatched junction bases: 1. The CDR3 is 15 residues long. The CDR3 nucleotides are TGTGCCAGCAGCTTGACAGGGGGCTTGAACACTGAAGCTTTCTTT. It is translated as CASSLTGGLNTEAFF. Using reference TRBV7-9 and TRBJ1-1 for the parts outside the CDR3, the full variable domain is DTGVSQNPRHKITKRGQNVTFRCDPISEHNRLYWYRQTLGQGPEFLTYFQNEAQLEKSRLLSDRFSAERPKGSFSTLEIQRTEQGDSAMYLCASSLTGGLNTEAFFGQGTRLTVV.

This clone turned up a few times. The rearrangement uses TRBV19 and TRBJ2-2; D not certain. Germline CDR1 is LNHDA and CDR2 is SQIVND (reference sequence). This CDR3 spans 12 amino acids. V was shortened by 5 bases and J by 6 bases, with 7 bases between the two germline ends. In DNA form, the CDR3 reads TGTGCCAGTAGTGAAACAGCCGGGGAGCTGTTTTTT. The encoded protein is CASSETAGELFF.

The chain has TRBV5-1 and TRBJ2-7; 14 positions match TRBD2. The CDR3 spans 17 residues. CDR1 is SGHRS and CDR2 is YFSETQ in the germline V gene. With 4 bases clipped from V and 7 bases from J, the junction kept 13 bases outside the gene matches. The CDR3, as DNA: TGCGCCAGCAGCCTCCTGACGTCGGGACTAGCGGGGGAAGAGCAGTACTTC. Protein product: CASSLLTSGLAGEEQYF.

This chain links TRBV24-1 with TRBJ1-5; 9 positions agree with TRBD1. This CDR3 is built from 21 residues. V trimming: 11 bases; J trimming: 0 bases; junction bases outside the gene matches: 25. Germline V lookup: CDR1 KGHDR, CDR2 SFDVKD. In DNA, the CDR3 is TGTGCCAGTCCGGTCGACCTTCACCGGGACAGGGCTTATTGTAGCAATCAGCCCCAGCATTTT. Protein: CASPVDLHRDRAYCSNQPQHF.

The chain has TRBV5-4 and TRBJ2-5, with TRBD2 matching 13 bases. The V segment lost 2 bases and the J segment 4 bases; nucleotides outside the gene matches: 2. Per germline, CDR1 SGHNT and CDR2 YYREEE (reference sequence). This CDR3 is 15 amino acids long. CDR3 loop: CASSLWTSGRETQYF. The CDR3 DNA is TGTGCCAGCAGCTTATGGACTAGCGGGAGAGAGACCCAGTACTTC.

The chain recombines TRBV7-2 with TRBJ2-7; 7 bases are shared with TRBD1. The CDR3 is 12 amino acids. V lost 5 bases, J lost 6 bases, and 4 bases stayed unmatched. The germline gives CDR1 SGHTA, CDR2 FQGNSA. Written as DNA, the CDR3 is TGTGCCAGCAGCCCGGACAGGATCGAGCAGTACTTC. This codes for CASSPDRIEQYF.

The genes are TRBV7-2 and TRBJ1-2; D is undetermined. CDR1 is SGHTA and CDR2 is FQGNSA in the germline V gene. The CDR3 consists of 12 residues. The V gene lost 3 bases and the J gene lost 4 bases, with 6 bases spanning the gap. CDR3 sequence: CASSFTAYGYTF. The CDR3 coding sequence is TGTGCCAGCAGCTTCACAGCCTATGGCTACACCTTC. Based on the CDR3 plus reference TRBV7-2 and TRBJ1-2, the full variable domain is GAGVSQSPSNKVTEKGKDVELRCDPISGHTALYWYRQSLGQGLEFLIYFQGNSAPDKSGLPSDRFSAERTGGSVSTLTIQRTQQEDSAVYLCASSFTAYGYTFGSGTRLTVV.

The table lists this clone with a count of one. This chain connects TRBV7-9 to TRBJ1-1; D not certain. V lost 0 bases and J 6 bases, leaving 8 bases between the germline ends. Per the germline V gene, CDR1 is SEHNR and CDR2 is FQNEAQ (reference sequence). The CDR3 contains 13 residues. The CDR3 loop reads CASSLALGAEAFF. The CDR3 region has the DNA TGTGCCAGCAGCTTAGCACTAGGCGCTGAAGCTTTCTTT.

The CDR3 loop is CAWKSLGSSSGNTIYF. In nucleotides, the CDR3 is TGTGCCTGGAAGTCCCTCGGGTCCAGCTCTGGAAACACCATATATTTT. This chain links TRBV30 with TRBJ1-3; no clear D. V lost 4 bases to trimming and J lost 0 bases, with 16 bases between them. The CDR3 covers 16 residues. From germline, CDR1 is GTSNPN and CDR2 SVGIG (reference sequence).

The sample holds a few counts of this clone. V usage is TRBV14 and J usage is TRBJ2-1, with D perhaps TRBD2 (7 bases). The CDR3 sequence is 15 residues long. V gave up 7 bases and J gave up 1 base, with 14 bases separating them. The germline CDR1 and CDR2 sequences are SGHDN and FVKESK. CDR3 in amino acids: CASTPRGASYNEQFF. The CDR3 bases are TGTGCCAGCACCCCTCGGGGGGCTTCCTACAATGAGCAGTTCTTC.

This rearrangement joins TRBV27 to TRBJ1-6; D ambiguous. There are 13 residues in the CDR3. Germline V CDR1 and CDR2: MNHEY, SMNVEV (reference sequence). V dropped 2 bases and J dropped 4 bases, with 3 bases sitting between them. CDR3 protein: CASSLLYNSPLHF. Here the CDR3 DNA reads TGTGCCAGCAGTTTACTTTATAATTCACCCCTCCACTTT.

This chain connects TRBV4-2 to TRBJ1-2; D might be TRBD1 (6 bases). The germline gives CDR1 LGHNA, CDR2 YNFKEQ. The CDR3 length is 17 residues. V was cut by 2 bases and J by 5 bases, with 21 bases left in between. The CDR3 region is CASSQTSPTGLGYGYTF. The CDR3 bases are TGTGCCAGCAGCCAAACCAGCCCCACAGGGTTAGGATATGGCTACACCTTC.

CDR3 nucleotide sequence: TGTGCCAGCAGTTCCGGGGGGGTTAAGAATGAGCAGTTCTTC. It specifies CASSSGGVKNEQFF. The chain combines TRBV27 with TRBJ2-1; 8 positions match TRBD2. The CDR3 contains 14 residues. The V segment lost 4 bases and the J segment 7 bases; nucleotides outside the gene matches: 6. Germline lookup yields CDR1 MNHEY and CDR2 SMNVEV (reference sequence).

V usage is TRBV6-5 and J usage is TRBJ1-1; D perhaps matches TRBD1 (5 bases). V dropped 1 base and J dropped 2 bases, with 14 bases sitting between them. This CDR3 contains 16 residues. Looked up from germline, CDR1 is MNHEY and CDR2 is SVGAGI. The CDR3 sequence is CASSYFIPGPNTEAFF. The CDR3 bases are TGTGCCAGCAGTTACTTTATCCCAGGGCCCAACACTGAAGCTTTCTTT.

The chain combines TRBV7-6 with TRBJ1-1; 8 nucleotides align to TRBD1. Looked up from germline, CDR1 is SGHVS and CDR2 is FNYEAQ. With 1 base clipped from V and 4 bases from J, the junction kept 5 bases outside the gene matches. This CDR3 has 15 residues. Here the CDR3 DNA reads TGTGCCAGCAGCTTAGTGGACAGGGATGCCACTGAAGCTTTCTTT. This translates into CASSLVDRDATEAFF.

The chain employs TRBV7-6 and TRBJ1-1, with 8 bases aligning to TRBD1. Unmatched junction bases numbered 5, after V lost 7 bases and J lost 1 base. The CDR3 loop spans 14 amino acids. Germline V lookup: CDR1 SGHVS, CDR2 FNYEAQ. CDR3: CASKTGESNTEAFF. CDR3 DNA sequence: TGTGCCAGCAAGACAGGGGAGTCGAACACTGAAGCTTTCTTT.

This CDR3 is CASSPGLEETQYF. CDR3 nucleotide sequence: TGTGCCAGCTCACCCGGGTTAGAAGAGACCCAGTACTTC. The chain links TRBV18 to TRBJ2-5; D is unresolved. The V end lost 3 bases, the J end lost 3 bases, and 8 bases lay between the germline ends. CDR3 length: 13 amino acids. Germline values: CDR1 KGHSH, CDR2 LQKENI. The full variable domain, in which reference TRBV18 and TRBJ2-5 provide the parts outside the CDR3, is NAGVMQNPRHLVRRRGQEARLRCSPMKGHSHVYWYRQLPEEGLKFMVYLQKENIIDESGMPKERFSAEFPKEGPSILRIQQVVRGDSAAYFCASSPGLEETQYFGPGTRLLVL.

This chain uses TRBV6-1 with TRBJ1-4; 12 nucleotides agree with TRBD1. This CDR3 has 16 residues. Trimming removed 4 bases from V and 4 bases from J; junction bases left unmatched: 4. From germline, CDR1 is MNHNS and CDR2 SASEGT. The CDR3 nucleotides read TGTGCCAGCAGTGGGGACAGGGGGCGGATTAATGAAAAACTGTTTTTT. Its translation is CASSGDRGRINEKLFF.

V gene TRBV9 combines with J gene TRBJ1-2; 8 nucleotides agree with TRBD1. After removal of 1 base from V and 6 bases from J, the junction contained 8 bases not matched to a gene. The CDR3 totals 15 residues. The germline CDR1 and CDR2 sequences are SGDLS and YYNGEE. CDR3 sequence reads: CASSVQGAGNNGYTF. The CDR3, as DNA: TGTGCCAGCAGCGTACAGGGGGCGGGTAATAATGGCTACACCTTC.

The chain combines TRBV10-3 with TRBJ2-3, with a weak D call TRBD2 (5 bases). This CDR3 has 13 amino acids. Germline V CDR1 and CDR2: ENHRY, SYGVKD. With 10 bases removed from V and 4 bases from J, the gap between germline ends came to 15 bases. DNA of the CDR3: TGTGCCACCACGACTACCCACGCAGATACGCAGTATTTT. Amino acids: CATTTTHADTQYF.

Only one count was recorded for this clone. Germline and junction disagree at one end, which may indicate a read error. This sequence joins TRBV5-1 and TRBJ2-7; the match to TRBD1 covers 7 bases. The germline V gene encodes CDR1 SGHRS and CDR2 YFSETQ. The CDR3 length is 15 residues. The CDR3 DNA is TGCGCCAGCAGCTTTCAGGGACAGCCCTCCGACGAGCAGTACTTC. It is translated as CASSFQGQPSDEQYF.

The chain uses TRBV3-1 (or the pseudogene TRBV3-2) and TRBJ1-5; no clear D gene. V was trimmed by 0 bases and J by 7 bases, leaving 4 bases between them. The germline V gene has CDR1 LGHDT and CDR2 YNNKEL (reference sequence). The CDR3 has 12 residues. The CDR3 DNA is TGTGCCAGCAGCCAAGACCGGCAGCCCCAGCATTTT. Translation: CASSQDRQPQHF.